This T cell receptor beta chain was sequenced during a study of cytomegalovirus exposure and HLA in healthy donors. With respect to this clone: Its antigen is as yet unknown.

The germline V and J ends were trimmed by 3 bases and 1 base, with 18 bases remaining between them. There are 17 residues in the CDR3. The germline V gene has CDR1 MDHEN and CDR2 SYDVKM. Donors showed nominal health when sampled, although they likely had unrecorded immune exposures. Study results and caveats: By a later analysis, the bulk of CMV-associated TCR beta chains appeared HLA-restricted. There was a cluster of highly shared sequence variants that was likely a sequencing artifact. Productive rates of about 90% or about 30% were seen for most TCR beta V segments in an earlier analysis.

Amplification used 60 Vbeta primers and 13 Jbeta primers. Clones were sequenced by immunoSEQ multiplex PCR, and TCRdb holds only the in-frame ones, with some missing. Altogether 70,000 to 90,000 clones are present, approximately 82% being singletons, with the ten largest covering 2% to 2.5%. The clonotype comes from a man in his forties or fifties in good health and CMV-seronegative. The sequenced sample was PBMCs. This chain uses TRBV28 with TRBJ1-1, with D possibly TRBD1 on 5 matching bases. This chain's CDR3 is CASSFPRTTPTNTEAFF. For the CDR3, the DNA is TGTGCCAGCAGTTTTCCCAGGACAACCCCAACGAACACTGAAGCTTTCTTT.